Each of the 23 T cell receptor beta chains below was sequenced from the same sample in a study of T cell responses to AZD1222 COVID-19 vaccine. Some clones are missing from TCRdb's copy, which holds only in-frame ones; the method was immunoSEQ multiplex PCR. The sample lists approximately 150,000 clones, 85% to 95% occurring once. This sample comprised peripheral blood, obtained on day 0 of AZD1222 vaccination. All receptors derive from an adult in good health.

This clone was observed a handful of times. The chain has TRBV3-1 (or the pseudogene TRBV3-2) and TRBJ2-7; perhaps TRBD1 as D (6 bases). Trimming shortened V by 1 base and J by 1 base, and 8 bases separated the two germline ends. The CDR3 loop spans 14 amino acids. Germline assignment: CDR1 LGHDT and CDR2 YNNKEL (reference sequence). The CDR3, as DNA: TGTGCCAGCAGCCAAGCACAGGGATCCTACGAGCAGTACTTC. Its translation: CASSQAQGSYEQYF.

The DNA for the CDR3 is TGTGCCAGCAGCTTAGTGGGGTCCAATCAGCCCCAGCATTTT. Translating it yields CASSLVGSNQPQHF. The V and J genes are TRBV11-2 and TRBJ1-5; unclear D gene. V lost 1 base and J 3 bases, leaving 7 bases between the germline ends. The V gene's germline CDR1 is SGHAT and CDR2 FQNNGV. The CDR3 is made up of 14 amino acids.

This sequence joins TRBV12-3 or TRBV12-4 and TRBJ2-4, with TRBD1 matching 10 bases. After removal of 6 bases from V and 16 bases from J, the junction contained 12 bases not matched to a gene. The CDR3 contains 13 residues. In nucleotides, the CDR3 is TGTGCCAGCAGCCCCCACCGGGACAGGGGACTTTACTTC. This encodes CASSPHRDRGLYF.

The chain carries TRBV7-9 and TRBJ1-1, with D unresolved. Germline assignment: CDR1 SEHNR and CDR2 FQNEAQ (reference sequence). This CDR3 region has 12 residues. Trimming cost V 6 bases and J 6 bases, with 11 bases left between them. CDR3 region: CASRFGGSEAFF. CDR3 DNA: TGTGCCAGCAGATTCGGAGGGTCTGAAGCTTTCTTT.

As for this clone: The junction differs from germline at one of its ends, possibly a read error. The gene calls are TRBV6-5 and TRBJ1-2; maybe TRBD1 (5 bases). The CDR3 covers 12 residues. CDR1 MNHEY and CDR2 SVGAGI come from the germline V gene. CDR3: CASSTRGTGGPF. CDR3 nucleotide sequence: TGTGCCAGCAGCACGAGAGGGACCGGGGGACCCTTC.

This sequence joins TRBV7-9 and TRBJ1-6; possibly TRBD1 for D (6 bases). Trimming removed 5 bases at V and 7 bases at J, with 15 bases between. In germline, CDR1 is SEHNR, CDR2 FQNEAQ (reference sequence). The CDR3 has 15 amino acids. The CDR3 nucleotides read TGTGCCAGCAGCGACGGAGGACAGACCAATTCACCCCTCCACTTT. Translation gives CASSDGGQTNSPLHF.

The rearrangement links TRBV30 to TRBJ2-6; the D gene could be TRBD1 or TRBD2 (5 bases each). Between the trimmed V and J ends, which lost 2 bases and 4 bases, there was a span of 15 bases. Germline assignment: CDR1 GTSNPN and CDR2 SVGIG (reference sequence). The CDR3 runs 16 residues. In DNA form, the CDR3 reads TGTGCCTGGAGTCCCGGGGCCGGGCCCGGGGCCAACGTCCTGACTTTC. Encoded protein: CAWSPGAGPGANVLTF.

The chain combines TRBV29-1 with TRBJ2-5; D not certain. Trimming left V 7 bases short and J 2 bases short, with 11 bases between. Looked up from germline, CDR1 is SQVTM and CDR2 is ANQGSEA. The CDR3 has 12 residues. The DNA for the CDR3 is TGCAGCGCGAAGAGGCAGCAAGAGACCCAGTACTTC. Translated: CSAKRQQETQYF.

The chain has TRBV7-2 and TRBJ1-1; TRBD1 agrees at 7 bases. Germline assignment: CDR1 SGHTA and CDR2 FQGNSA. The length of the CDR3 is 14 residues. Trimming removed 5 bases from V and 4 bases from J; junction bases left unmatched: 7. The CDR3 here is CASSLRTGPTEAFF. CDR3 nucleotides: TGTGCCAGCAGCCTAAGGACAGGTCCCACTGAAGCTTTCTTT.

J is TRBJ1-4 and V is TRBV5-5; D gene unclear. CDR1 SGHKS and CDR2 YYEKEE come from the germline V gene (reference sequence). The CDR3 runs 14 residues. Between the trimmed V and J ends, which lost 0 bases and 5 bases, there was a span of 8 bases. Here the CDR3 DNA reads TGTGCCAGCAGCTTGGGGCAGCTAAATGAAAAACTGTTTTTT. This sequence encodes CASSLGQLNEKLFF.

This chain links TRBV29-1 with TRBJ2-1; TRBD2 matches 15 bases. The germline CDR1 and CDR2 sequences are SQVTM and ANQGSEA. This CDR3 region has 17 residues. The trim removed 6 bases at V and 2 bases at J, leaving 8 bases unmatched. CDR3 sequence: CSVPGLAGGGTYNEQFF. Written as DNA, the CDR3 is TGCAGCGTACCGGGACTAGCGGGAGGAGGCACCTACAATGAGCAGTTCTTC.

This clone came up once. This chain joins TRBV7-2 and TRBJ1-1, with TRBD1 identical over 8 bases. The trim removed 5 bases at V and 5 bases at J, leaving 10 bases unmatched. Germline V CDR1 and CDR2: SGHTA, FQGNSA. This CDR3 comprises 15 residues. CDR3 protein: CASSVVGQGGTEAFF. CDR3 DNA: TGTGCCAGCAGCGTCGTAGGACAGGGAGGGACTGAAGCTTTCTTT.

The chain carries TRBV18 and TRBJ2-5; TRBD1 matches at 8 bases. CDR1 and CDR2 from the germline V gene are KGHSH and LQKENI. The CDR3 consists of 14 residues. The V segment lost 5 bases and the J segment 2 bases; nucleotides outside the gene matches: 4. CDR3 nucleotide sequence: TGTGCCAGCTCAGGAGGGACAGGACAAGAGACCCAGTACTTC. Its translation is CASSGGTGQETQYF.

This sequence joins TRBV12-3 or TRBV12-4 and TRBJ2-2; D might be TRBD2 (6 bases). The CDR3 contains 12 residues. V lost 1 base and J lost 13, with 10 bases in between. In DNA form, the CDR3 reads TGTGCCAGCAGTTTAGTCCTGGGAGGGCTGTTTTTT. Translation: CASSLVLGGLFF.

The J gene is TRBJ2-2, the V gene TRBV7-2, with TRBD2 identical over 7 bases. J gave up 7 bases and V 5 bases, and 7 bases lay outside the gene matches. Germline V gives CDR1 SGHTA, CDR2 FQGNSA. The CDR3 covers 14 residues. DNA for the CDR3: TGTGCCAGCAGCCCCTGGCGGGGGAACGGGGAGCTGTTTTTT. Translation: CASSPWRGNGELFF. The full variable domain, its missing parts supplied by reference TRBV7-2 and TRBJ2-2, is GAGVSQSPSNKVTEKGKDVELRCDPISGHTALYWYRQSLGQGLEFLIYFQGNSAPDKSGLPSDRFSAERTGGSVSTLTIQRTQQEDSAVYLCASSPWRGNGELFFGEGSRLTVL.

This chain connects TRBV18 to TRBJ1-6, with 7 bases fitting TRBD1. Germline values: CDR1 KGHSH, CDR2 LQKENI. The trim removed 2 bases at V and 7 bases at J, leaving 5 bases unmatched. The CDR3 runs 15 residues. The CDR3 spells CASSPEGGGNSPLHF. The DNA of the CDR3 is TGTGCCAGCTCACCAGAAGGGGGCGGGAATTCACCCCTCCACTTT.

This sequence joins TRBV10-2 and TRBJ2-3; no reliable D call. Trimming removed 1 base from V and 2 bases from J, with 10 bases in between. The germline gives CDR1 WSHSY, CDR2 SAAADI. The CDR3 runs to 15 residues. The CDR3 nucleotides read TGCGCCAGCAGTGAGTTGGAGTCACACACAGATACGCAGTATTTT. Protein product: CASSELESHTDTQYF.

Only a few counts were recorded for this clone. The chain employs TRBV12-3 or TRBV12-4 and TRBJ2-7; D uncertain. This CDR3 region has 11 residues. V was shortened by 7 bases and J by 3 bases, with 7 bases between the two germline ends. CDR3 DNA sequence: TGTGCCAGCACCCCCGGCTACGAGCAGTACTTC. It is translated as CASTPGYEQYF.

This clone appeared a single time. This chain connects TRBV18 to TRBJ2-3, with 12 bases matching TRBD1. Germline CDR1 KGHSH, CDR2 LQKENI. Germline trimming cut 6 bases from V and 4 bases from J; bases unmatched to any gene: 5. The length of the CDR3 is 15 residues. CDR3 sequence reads: CASSGQGASADTQYF. CDR3 sequence (DNA): TGTGCCAGCTCGGGACAGGGGGCATCTGCAGATACGCAGTATTTT.

The genes are TRBV18 and TRBJ2-1, with TRBD2 matching 9 bases. CDR3 length: 15 amino acids. Trimming cost V 7 bases and J 4 bases; bases outside gene matches: 8. Germline V gene sequence: CDR1 KGHSH, CDR2 LQKENI. Written as DNA, the CDR3 is TGTGCCAGCTTTCAAGGCGGGGGGGCTTACAATGAGCAGTTCTTC. It is translated as CASFQGGGAYNEQFF.

This chain uses TRBV6-5 with TRBJ2-2, with D perhaps TRBD2 (5 bases). The CDR3 has 16 amino acids. Trimming shortened V by 4 bases and J by 0 bases, and 12 bases separated the two germline ends. The V gene's germline CDR1 is MNHEY and CDR2 SVGAGI. CDR3 region: CASSSASLANTGELFF. CDR3 coding DNA: TGTGCCAGCAGTTCGGCTAGCCTTGCGAACACCGGGGAGCTGTTTTTT.

CDR3 sequence (DNA): TGTGCCAGCAGCCATAACTCCTGGACACCTTATAATGAAAAACTGTTTTTT. It yields the protein CASSHNSWTPYNEKLFF. This rearrangement joins TRBV3-1 (or the pseudogene TRBV3-2) to TRBJ1-4, with D possibly matching TRBD1 (5 bases). CDR3 length: 17 amino acids. The germline CDR1 and CDR2 sequences are LGHDT and YNNKEL (reference sequence). V gave up 3 bases and J gave up 4 bases, with 18 bases separating them.

This chain connects TRBV2 to TRBJ2-1, with 9 bases lining up with TRBD1. Germline V CDR1 and CDR2: SNHLY, FYNNEI. The CDR3 contains 13 residues. The trim removed 4 bases at V and 6 bases at J, leaving 1 base unmatched. The chain's CDR3 is CASSGDRANEQFF. In nucleotides, the CDR3 is TGTGCCAGCAGTGGGGACAGGGCCAATGAGCAGTTCTTC. The full variable domain, with the rest looked up from reference TRBV2 and TRBJ2-1, is EPEVTQTPSHQVTQMGQEVILRCVPISNHLYFYWYRQILGQKVEFLVSFYNNEISEKSEIFDDQFSVERPDGSNFTLKIRSTKLEDSAMYFCASSGDRANEQFFGPGTRLTVL.